These 20 T cell receptor beta chains were sequenced from one sample in a study of control samples from healthy donors and cancer patients. Data came from immunoSEQ multiplex PCR; TCRdb stores just in-frame clones and leaves some out. The sample yields 200,000 to 250,000 clones, around 94% seen once. Sequencing input: blood. The receptors come from a man aged 50-59 years in good health.

V is TRBV19 and J is TRBJ2-1; possible D gene TRBD1, 6 bases. The CDR3 spans 15 residues. The germline V and J ends were trimmed by 8 bases and 4 bases, with 18 bases remaining between them. Germline values: CDR1 LNHDA, CDR2 SQIVND (reference sequence). CDR3 protein: CASSAYRAAYNEQFF. Here the CDR3 DNA reads TGTGCCAGTTCAGCCTACAGGGCAGCTTACAATGAGCAGTTCTTC.

This clone was counted only a few times. The chain couples TRBV24-1 to TRBJ2-3, with 8 bases matching TRBD1. The V and J ends lost 9 bases and 0 bases, in that order; junction bases with no gene match: 1. The V gene's germline CDR1 is KGHDR and CDR2 SFDVKD. This CDR3 has 13 amino acids. CDR3 bases: TGTGCCACCGGGACAGGAAGCACAGATACGCAGTATTTT. Its protein product is CATGTGSTDTQYF.

The genes are TRBV4-3 and TRBJ2-3; weak D call: TRBD2 (6 bases). The CDR3 has 16 residues. The V end was cut by 3 bases, the J end by 4 bases, with 17 bases between. CDR1 LGHNA and CDR2 YSLEER come from the germline V gene. The CDR3 here is CASSQNAGIVPDTQYF. The CDR3 bases are TGCGCCAGCAGCCAGAACGCGGGGATTGTCCCAGATACGCAGTATTTT.

The chain uses TRBV6-6 and TRBJ1-2, with TRBD1 matching over 8 bases. The CDR3 contains 14 residues. Germline V gene data show CDR1 as MNHNY and CDR2 as SVGAGI (reference sequence). The V and J ends lost 2 bases and 4 bases, in that order; junction bases with no gene match: 3. CDR3 residues: CASSYEDRAYGYTF. In DNA, the CDR3 is TGTGCCAGCAGTTACGAGGACAGGGCCTATGGCTACACCTTC.

The chain recombines TRBV9 with TRBJ2-7; 10 nucleotides line up with TRBD2. This CDR3 has 14 residues. The germline V gene encodes CDR1 SGDLS and CDR2 YYNGEE. J lost 8 bases, V lost 3 bases, and 8 bases had no gene match. CDR3: CASSAHTSGAKQYF. CDR3 DNA: TGTGCCAGCAGCGCGCACACTAGCGGGGCTAAGCAGTACTTC.

The chain couples TRBV2 to TRBJ2-7, with a possible D match to TRBD2 (5 bases). CDR3 length: 14 amino acids. CDR1 and CDR2 from the germline V gene are SNHLY and FYNNEI. The V gene lost 5 bases and the J gene lost 4 bases, with 15 bases spanning the gap. CDR3 in DNA: TGTGCCAGCAGTACGACGGGCCGAGGGTACGAGCAGTACTTC. Amino acid sequence: CASSTTGRGYEQYF.

This clone was found once. The CDR3 sequence: CATSDSGISYNEQFF. DNA for the CDR3: TGTGCCACCAGTGATTCGGGGATCTCCTACAATGAGCAGTTCTTC. The V and J genes are TRBV24-1 and TRBJ2-1, with a possible D match to TRBD2 (5 bases). The germline V gene has CDR1 KGHDR and CDR2 SFDVKD. There are 15 residues in the CDR3. The ends were cut back, 2 bases at V and 0 bases at J, with 7 bases in the middle.

Of note for this clone: An end of the junction differs from the germline gene, which may be a read error. V and J are TRBV7-7 and TRBJ2-7; 9 positions match TRBD1. The CDR3 consists of 15 residues. The germline gives CDR1 SSHAT, CDR2 FNYEAQ (reference sequence). The CDR3 DNA sequence: TGTGCTAGCAGCTTAGGTGGACAGGGGACCTACGAGCAGTACTTC. Amino acid sequence: CASSLGGQGTYEQYF.

The chain links TRBV2 to TRBJ1-1; D unclear. Germline-derived CDR1 and CDR2 are SNHLY and FYNNEI. This CDR3 region has 11 residues. Trimming removed 5 bases at V and 6 bases at J, with 7 bases between. Here the CDR3 reads CASSSRAEAFF. CDR3 DNA: TGTGCCAGCAGTTCCCGGGCTGAAGCTTTCTTT.

The chain combines TRBV4-1 with TRBJ1-4; D gene uncertain. Trimming pared 1 base from V and 5 bases from J, leaving 14 bases between. The CDR3 is 16 amino acids. The germline CDR1 and CDR2 sequences are MGHRA and YSYEKL. The CDR3 loop is CASSQGRTRGNEKLFF. The DNA for the CDR3 is TGCGCCAGCAGCCAAGGAAGGACGCGAGGAAATGAAAAACTGTTTTTT.

The V gene is TRBV2, the J gene TRBJ1-6; the match to TRBD1 covers 10 bases. The V gene's germline CDR1 is SNHLY and CDR2 FYNNEI. The CDR3 consists of 16 residues. The J segment lost 10 bases and the V segment lost 7 bases, leaving 13 bases of the junction unmatched. The CDR3 region is CASNRDRGRGWSPLHF. The CDR3, as DNA: TGTGCCAGCAATAGGGACAGGGGACGAGGATGGTCACCCCTCCACTTT. The variable domain in full, completed from reference TRBV2 and TRBJ1-6, reads EPEVTQTPSHQVTQMGQEVILRCVPISNHLYFYWYRQILGQKVEFLVSFYNNEISEKSEIFDDQFSVERPDGSNFTLKIRSTKLEDSAMYFCASNRDRGRGWSPLHFGNGTRLTVT.

This rearrangement joins TRBV10-2 to TRBJ2-7; possibly TRBD2 for D (7 bases). CDR1 is WSHSY and CDR2 is SAAADI in the germline V gene. The CDR3 totals 15 residues. V was trimmed by 4 bases and J by 5 bases, leaving 18 bases between them. The CDR3 sequence is CASSAAGAGSHEQYV. CDR3 in DNA: TGCGCCAGCAGTGCCGCGGGGGCAGGGAGCCACGAGCAGTACGTC.

The rearrangement joins TRBV7-9 to TRBJ2-1, with TRBD2 identical over 13 bases. Germline CDR1 is SEHNR and CDR2 is FQNEAQ (reference sequence). The J segment lost 4 bases and the V segment lost 5 bases, leaving 8 bases of the junction unmatched. The CDR3 is made up of 17 amino acids. CDR3: CASSPSGLAGVYNEQFF. The CDR3, as DNA: TGTGCCAGCAGCCCTTCAGGACTAGCGGGGGTTTACAATGAGCAGTTCTTC. The full variable domain, its missing parts supplied by reference TRBV7-9 and TRBJ2-1, is DTGVSQNPRHKITKRGQNVTFRCDPISEHNRLYWYRQTLGQGPEFLTYFQNEAQLEKSRLLSDRFSAERPKGSFSTLEIQRTEQGDSAMYLCASSPSGLAGVYNEQFFGPGTRLTVL.

The J gene is TRBJ1-2, the V gene TRBV5-1; D is possibly TRBD1 (5 bases). The CDR3 is 14 amino acids. Germline CDR1 reads SGHRS; CDR2 reads YFSETQ. Trimming took 0 bases from V and 8 from J, leaving 14 bases between them. Here the CDR3 DNA reads TGCGCCAGCAGCTTGGCCCTGGGACCGCCGGGCTACACCTTC. Residues: CASSLALGPPGYTF.

V is TRBV28 and J is TRBJ2-7; 7 bases line up with TRBD1. The CDR3 consists of 14 residues. CDR1 is MDHEN and CDR2 is SYDVKM in the germline V gene. J gave up 3 bases and V 6 bases, and 8 bases lay outside the gene matches. The CDR3: CASRDGNRGYEQYV. The CDR3 DNA is TGTGCCAGCAGGGACGGGAACAGGGGCTACGAGCAGTACGTC.

This chain joins TRBV11-1 and TRBJ2-1, with D perhaps matching TRBD2 (5 bases). The CDR3 sequence is 15 residues long. V was pared by 3 bases and J by 0 bases, with 9 bases between. Germline V gives CDR1 SGHAT, CDR2 FQDESV (reference sequence). CDR3 sequence reads: CASSLEVASYNEQFF. CDR3 sequence (DNA): TGTGCCAGCAGCTTGGAGGTAGCCTCCTACAATGAGCAGTTCTTC.

The chain uses TRBV5-8 and TRBJ2-7; 9 nucleotides align to TRBD1. The CDR3 length is 16 residues. Germline V lookup: CDR1 SGHTS, CDR2 YDEGEE. With 5 bases clipped from V and 3 bases from J, the junction kept 12 bases outside the gene matches. The CDR3 nucleotides are TGTGCCAGCAGGCGTCCGGGACAGGGCTTCGTCTACGAGCAGTACTTC. Translation gives CASRRPGQGFVYEQYF.

V usage is TRBV19 and J usage is TRBJ2-1; 7 nucleotides align to TRBD1. CDR1 is LNHDA and CDR2 is SQIVND in the germline V gene (reference sequence). Trimming at V came to 3 bases and at J to 10 bases, leaving 12 bases not matched to a gene. The CDR3 consists of 15 residues. The DNA for the CDR3 is TGTGCCAGTAGTATCCCGGCAGGGGGTAAGAGCGAGCAGTTCTTC. It is translated as CASSIPAGGKSEQFF.

The rearrangement links TRBV5-6 to TRBJ1-5; D remains unclear. CDR1 SGHDT and CDR2 YYEEEE come from the germline V gene. V was trimmed by 0 bases and J by 0 bases, leaving 7 bases between them. The CDR3 is made up of 15 amino acids. CDR3 sequence reads: CASSLEGYSNQPQHF. For the CDR3, the DNA is TGTGCCAGCAGCTTGGAAGGATATAGCAATCAGCCCCAGCATTTT.

V gene TRBV5-4 combines with J gene TRBJ1-4; D call uncertain. This CDR3 comprises 16 residues. Germline lookup yields CDR1 SGHNT and CDR2 YYREEE (reference sequence). The ends were cut back, 4 bases at V and 3 bases at J, with 16 bases in the middle. The CDR3 reads CASSQSGRPSNEKLFF. The CDR3 DNA follows: TGTGCCAGCAGCCAATCCGGACGACCGTCTAATGAAAAACTGTTTTTT.